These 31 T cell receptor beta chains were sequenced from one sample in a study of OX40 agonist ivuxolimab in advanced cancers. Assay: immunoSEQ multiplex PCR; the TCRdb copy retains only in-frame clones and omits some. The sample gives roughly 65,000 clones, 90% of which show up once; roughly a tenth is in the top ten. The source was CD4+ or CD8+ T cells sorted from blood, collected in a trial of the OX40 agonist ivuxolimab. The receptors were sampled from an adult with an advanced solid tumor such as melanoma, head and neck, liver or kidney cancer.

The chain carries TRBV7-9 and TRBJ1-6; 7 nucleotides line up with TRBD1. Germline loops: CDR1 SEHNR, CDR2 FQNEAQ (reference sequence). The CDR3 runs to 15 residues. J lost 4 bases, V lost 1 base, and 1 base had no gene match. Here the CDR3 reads CASSLGDRYNSPLHF. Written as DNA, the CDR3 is TGTGCCAGCAGCTTAGGGGACAGATATAATTCACCCCTCCACTTT.

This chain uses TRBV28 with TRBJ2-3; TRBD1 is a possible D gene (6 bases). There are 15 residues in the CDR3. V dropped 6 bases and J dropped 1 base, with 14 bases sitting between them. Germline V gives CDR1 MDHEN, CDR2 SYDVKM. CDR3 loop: CASRDLGAGTDTQYF. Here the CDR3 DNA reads TGTGCCAGCAGGGACCTGGGGGCGGGCACAGATACGCAGTATTTT.

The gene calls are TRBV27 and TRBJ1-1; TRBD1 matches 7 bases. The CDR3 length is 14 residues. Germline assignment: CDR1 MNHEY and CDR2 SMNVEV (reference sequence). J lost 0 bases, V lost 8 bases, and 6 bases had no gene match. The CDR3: CASRRTGLNTEAFF. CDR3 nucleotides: TGTGCCAGCCGCAGGACAGGATTGAACACTGAAGCTTTCTTT.

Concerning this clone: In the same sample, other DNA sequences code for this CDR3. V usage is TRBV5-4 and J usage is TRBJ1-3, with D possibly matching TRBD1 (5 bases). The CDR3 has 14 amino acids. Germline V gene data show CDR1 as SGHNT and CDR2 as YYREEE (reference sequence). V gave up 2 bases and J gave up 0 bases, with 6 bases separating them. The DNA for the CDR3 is TGTGCCAGCAGCTTCGGGGGCTCTGGAAACACCATATATTTT. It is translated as CASSFGGSGNTIYF.

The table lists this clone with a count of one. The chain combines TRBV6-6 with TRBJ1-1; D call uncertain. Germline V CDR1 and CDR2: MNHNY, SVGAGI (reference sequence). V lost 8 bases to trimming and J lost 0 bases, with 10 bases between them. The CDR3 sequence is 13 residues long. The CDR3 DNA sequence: TGTGCCAGCGGCCTACAGATGAACACTGAAGCTTTCTTT. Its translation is CASGLQMNTEAFF.

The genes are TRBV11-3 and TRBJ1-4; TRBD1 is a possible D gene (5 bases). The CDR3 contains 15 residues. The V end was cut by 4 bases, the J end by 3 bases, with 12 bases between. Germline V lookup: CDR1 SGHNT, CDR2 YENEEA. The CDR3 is CASSSGLLPNEKLFF. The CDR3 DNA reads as TGTGCCAGCAGCTCGGGACTTTTACCTAATGAAAAACTGTTTTTT.

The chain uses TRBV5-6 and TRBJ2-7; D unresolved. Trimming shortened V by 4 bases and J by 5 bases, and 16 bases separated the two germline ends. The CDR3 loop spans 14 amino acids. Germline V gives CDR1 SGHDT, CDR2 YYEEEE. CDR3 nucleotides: TGTGCCAGCAGCCCTCATTTAGGATTCGACGAGCAGTACTTC. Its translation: CASSPHLGFDEQYF.

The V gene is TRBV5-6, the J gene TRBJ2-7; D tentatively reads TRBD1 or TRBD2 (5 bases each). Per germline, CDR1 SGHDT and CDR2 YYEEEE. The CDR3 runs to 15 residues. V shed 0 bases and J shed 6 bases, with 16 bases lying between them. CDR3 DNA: TGTGCCAGCAGCTTGGTTGAGGGGCCAGGGTCCGAGCAGTACTTC. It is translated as CASSLVEGPGSEQYF.

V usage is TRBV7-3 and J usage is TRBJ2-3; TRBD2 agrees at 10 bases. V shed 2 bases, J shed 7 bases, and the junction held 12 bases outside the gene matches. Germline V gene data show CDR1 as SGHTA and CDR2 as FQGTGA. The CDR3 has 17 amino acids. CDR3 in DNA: TGTGCCAGCAGCTTAGGCGCCCTAGCGGGAGATGGTCATACGCAGTATTTT. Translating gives CASSLGALAGDGHTQYF.

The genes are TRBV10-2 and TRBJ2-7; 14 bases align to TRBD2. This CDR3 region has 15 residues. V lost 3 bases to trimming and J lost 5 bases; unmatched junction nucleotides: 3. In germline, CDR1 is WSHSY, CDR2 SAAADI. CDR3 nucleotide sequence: TGCGCCAGCAGTGACGGGGGACTAGCGGGAGACGAGCAGTACTTC. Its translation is CASSDGGLAGDEQYF.

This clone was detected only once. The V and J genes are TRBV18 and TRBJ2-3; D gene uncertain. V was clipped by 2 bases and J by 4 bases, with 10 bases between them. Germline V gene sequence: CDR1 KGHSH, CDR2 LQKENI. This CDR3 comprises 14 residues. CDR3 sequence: CASSPGFGADTQYF. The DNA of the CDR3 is TGTGCCAGCTCACCAGGATTCGGCGCAGATACGCAGTATTTT. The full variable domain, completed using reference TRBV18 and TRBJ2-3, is NAGVMQNPRHLVRRRGQEARLRCSPMKGHSHVYWYRQLPEEGLKFMVYLQKENIIDESGMPKERFSAEFPKEGPSILRIQQVVRGDSAAYFCASSPGFGADTQYFGPGTRLTVL.

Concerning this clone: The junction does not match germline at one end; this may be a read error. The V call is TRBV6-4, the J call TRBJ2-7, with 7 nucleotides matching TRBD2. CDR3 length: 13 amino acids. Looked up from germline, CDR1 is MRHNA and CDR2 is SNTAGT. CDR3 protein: CASSYGVGSGMHF. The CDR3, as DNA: TGTGCCAGCAGTTACGGAGTTGGCAGCGGGATGCACTTC.

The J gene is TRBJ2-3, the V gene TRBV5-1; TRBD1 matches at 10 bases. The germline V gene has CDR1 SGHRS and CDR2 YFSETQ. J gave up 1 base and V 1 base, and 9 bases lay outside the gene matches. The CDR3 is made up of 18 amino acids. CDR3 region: CASSLTPGQGTGTDTQYF. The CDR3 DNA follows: TGCGCCAGCAGCTTGACCCCGGGACAGGGGACTGGCACAGATACGCAGTATTTT.

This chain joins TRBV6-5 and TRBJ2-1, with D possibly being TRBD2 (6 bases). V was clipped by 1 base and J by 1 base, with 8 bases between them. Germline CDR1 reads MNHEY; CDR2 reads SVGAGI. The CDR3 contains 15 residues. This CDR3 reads CASSYLRDSYNEQFF. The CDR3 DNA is TGTGCCAGCAGTTACTTGCGGGATTCCTACAATGAGCAGTTCTTC.

The CDR3 reads CASSLYTKNTEAFF. CDR3 nucleotides: TGTGCCAGCAGCTTGTATACGAAGAACACTGAAGCTTTCTTT. The chain uses TRBV5-4 and TRBJ1-1; D remains ambiguous. Germline lookup yields CDR1 SGHNT and CDR2 YYREEE (reference sequence). This CDR3 is built from 14 residues. V was cut by 1 base and J by 1 base, with 8 bases left in between.

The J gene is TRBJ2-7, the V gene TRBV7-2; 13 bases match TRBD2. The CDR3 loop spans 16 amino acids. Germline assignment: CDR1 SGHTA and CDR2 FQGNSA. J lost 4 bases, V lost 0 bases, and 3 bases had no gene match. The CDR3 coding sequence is TGTGCCAGCAGCTTAGCAGGGACTAGCGGGAAATACGAGCAGTACTTC. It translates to CASSLAGTSGKYEQYF.

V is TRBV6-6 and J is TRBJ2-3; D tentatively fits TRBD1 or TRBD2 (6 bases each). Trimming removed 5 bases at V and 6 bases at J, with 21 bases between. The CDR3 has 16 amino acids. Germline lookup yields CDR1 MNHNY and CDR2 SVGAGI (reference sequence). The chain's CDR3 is CASSPGSRTVRDTQYF. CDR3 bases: TGTGCCAGCAGTCCCGGGAGTCGGACAGTTCGGGATACGCAGTATTTT.

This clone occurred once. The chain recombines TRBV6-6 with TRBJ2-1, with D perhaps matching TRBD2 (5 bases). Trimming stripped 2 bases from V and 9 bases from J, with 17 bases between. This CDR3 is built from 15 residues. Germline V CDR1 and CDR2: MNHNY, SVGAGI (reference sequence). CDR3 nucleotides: TGTGCCAGCAGTTACAGTAGCGCAGTGCGTGGTGAGCAGTTCTTC. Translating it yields CASSYSSAVRGEQFF.

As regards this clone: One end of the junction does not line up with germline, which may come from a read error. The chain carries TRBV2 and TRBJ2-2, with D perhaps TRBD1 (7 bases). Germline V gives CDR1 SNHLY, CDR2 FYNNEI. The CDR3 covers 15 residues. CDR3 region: CASSRQGGRTGEPFF. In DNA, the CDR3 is TGTGCCAGCAGTCGCCAGGGGGGACGAACCGGGGAGCCGTTTTTT.

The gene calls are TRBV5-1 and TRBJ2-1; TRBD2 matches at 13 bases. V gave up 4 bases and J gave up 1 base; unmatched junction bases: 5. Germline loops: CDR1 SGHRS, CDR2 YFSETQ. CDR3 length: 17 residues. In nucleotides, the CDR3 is TGCGCCAGCAGCAAACTAGCGGGAGGGATATCCTACAATGAGCAGTTCTTC. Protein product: CASSKLAGGISYNEQFF. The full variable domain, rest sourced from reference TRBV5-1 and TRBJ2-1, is KAGVTQTPRYLIKTRGQQVTLSCSPISGHRSVSWYQQTPGQGLQFLFEYFSETQRNKGNFPGRFSGRQFSNSRSEMNVSTLELGDSALYLCASSKLAGGISYNEQFFGPGTRLTVL.

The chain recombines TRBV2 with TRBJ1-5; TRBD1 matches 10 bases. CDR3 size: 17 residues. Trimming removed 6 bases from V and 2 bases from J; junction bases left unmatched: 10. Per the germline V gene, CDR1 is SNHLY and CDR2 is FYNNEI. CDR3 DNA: TGTGCCAGCAGACCCGGGACAGGGGTCGGTGGCAATCAGCCCCAGCATTTT. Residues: CASRPGTGVGGNQPQHF.

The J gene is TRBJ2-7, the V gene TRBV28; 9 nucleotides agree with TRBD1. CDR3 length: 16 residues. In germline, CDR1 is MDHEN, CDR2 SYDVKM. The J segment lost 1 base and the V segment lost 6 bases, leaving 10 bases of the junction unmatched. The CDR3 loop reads CASSPHPGQGSYEQYF. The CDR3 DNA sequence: TGTGCCAGCAGCCCCCATCCAGGACAGGGGTCCTACGAGCAGTACTTC.

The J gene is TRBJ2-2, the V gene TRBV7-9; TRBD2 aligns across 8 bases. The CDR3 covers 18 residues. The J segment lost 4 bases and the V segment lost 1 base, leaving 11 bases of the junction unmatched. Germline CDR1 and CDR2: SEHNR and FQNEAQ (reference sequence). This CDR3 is CASSLGMDAGGSTGELFF. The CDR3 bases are TGTGCCAGCAGCTTAGGGATGGATGCGGGAGGCTCCACCGGGGAGCTGTTTTTT.

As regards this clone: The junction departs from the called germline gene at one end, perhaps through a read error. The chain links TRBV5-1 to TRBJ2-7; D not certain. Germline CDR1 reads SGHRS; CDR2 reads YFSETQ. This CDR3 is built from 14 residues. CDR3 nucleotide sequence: TGCGCCAACAGCCAGGACGTAGGTAATTACGAGCAGTACTTC. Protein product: CANSQDVGNYEQYF. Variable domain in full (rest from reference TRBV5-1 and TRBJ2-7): KAGVTQTPRYLIKTRGQQVTLSCSPISGHRSVSWYQQTPGQGLQFLFEYFSETQRNKGNFPGRFSGRQFSNSRSEMNVSTLELGDSALYLCANSQDVGNYEQYFGPGTRLTVT.

Here the CDR3 reads CASRKGLAGDNEQFF. CDR3 DNA sequence: TGTGCCAGCAGGAAGGGACTAGCGGGGGACAATGAGCAGTTCTTC. V gene TRBV11-2 combines with J gene TRBJ2-1; 14 bases line up with TRBD2. Losses at the gene ends were 6 bases for V and 5 bases for J; bases not matched to a gene: 3. Germline lookup yields CDR1 SGHAT and CDR2 FQNNGV. The CDR3 is made up of 15 amino acids.

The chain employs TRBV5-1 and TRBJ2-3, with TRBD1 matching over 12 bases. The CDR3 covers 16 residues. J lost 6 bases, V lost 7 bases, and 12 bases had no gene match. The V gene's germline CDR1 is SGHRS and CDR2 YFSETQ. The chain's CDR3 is CASSLEGTGGVDTQYF. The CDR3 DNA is TGCGCCAGCTCCTTGGAGGGGACAGGGGGCGTTGATACGCAGTATTTT.

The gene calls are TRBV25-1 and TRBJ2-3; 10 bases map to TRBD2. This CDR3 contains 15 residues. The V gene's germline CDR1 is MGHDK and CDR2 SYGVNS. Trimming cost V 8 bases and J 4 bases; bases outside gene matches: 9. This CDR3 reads CASSPLAGVPDTQYF. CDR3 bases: TGTGCCAGCTCCCCGCTAGCGGGAGTTCCAGATACGCAGTATTTT.

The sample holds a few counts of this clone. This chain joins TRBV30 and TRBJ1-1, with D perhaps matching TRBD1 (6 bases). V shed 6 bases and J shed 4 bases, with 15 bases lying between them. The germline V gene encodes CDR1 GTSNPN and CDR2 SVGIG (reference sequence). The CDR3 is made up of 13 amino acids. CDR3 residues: CACPRQATTEAFF. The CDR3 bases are TGTGCCTGTCCCAGACAGGCGACCACTGAAGCTTTCTTT.

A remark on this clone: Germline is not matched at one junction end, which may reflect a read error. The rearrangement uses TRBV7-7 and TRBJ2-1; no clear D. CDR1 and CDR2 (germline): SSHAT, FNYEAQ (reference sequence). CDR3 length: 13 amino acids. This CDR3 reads CASSLSRFNEQFF. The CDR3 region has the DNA TGTGCTAGCAGCTTGAGTAGATTCAATGAGCAGTTCTTC.

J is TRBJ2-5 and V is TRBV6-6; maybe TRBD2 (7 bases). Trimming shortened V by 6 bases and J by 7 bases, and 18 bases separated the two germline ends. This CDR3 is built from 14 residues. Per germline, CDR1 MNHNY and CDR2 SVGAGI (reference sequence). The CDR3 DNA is TGTGCCAGCAGCCCGGCGGGGGCGACCGGGACCCAGTACTTC. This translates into CASSPAGATGTQYF.

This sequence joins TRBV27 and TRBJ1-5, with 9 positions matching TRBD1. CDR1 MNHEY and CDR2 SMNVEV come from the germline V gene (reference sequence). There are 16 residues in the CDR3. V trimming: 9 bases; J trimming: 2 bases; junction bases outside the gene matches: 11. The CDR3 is CASRTGGARGNQPQHF. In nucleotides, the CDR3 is TGTGCCAGTAGAACAGGGGGCGCGAGGGGCAATCAGCCCCAGCATTTT.